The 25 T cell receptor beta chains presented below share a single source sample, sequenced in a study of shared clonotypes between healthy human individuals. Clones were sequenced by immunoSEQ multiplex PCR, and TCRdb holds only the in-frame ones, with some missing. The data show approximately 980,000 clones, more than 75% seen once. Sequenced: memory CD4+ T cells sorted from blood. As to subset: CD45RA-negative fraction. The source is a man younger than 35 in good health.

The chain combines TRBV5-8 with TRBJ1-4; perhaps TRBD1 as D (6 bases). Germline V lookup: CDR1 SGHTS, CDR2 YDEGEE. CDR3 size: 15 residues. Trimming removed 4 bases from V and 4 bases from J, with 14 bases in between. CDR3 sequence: CASSPPGAFNEKLFF. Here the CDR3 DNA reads TGTGCCAGCAGCCCTCCGGGGGCGTTTAATGAAAAACTGTTTTTT.

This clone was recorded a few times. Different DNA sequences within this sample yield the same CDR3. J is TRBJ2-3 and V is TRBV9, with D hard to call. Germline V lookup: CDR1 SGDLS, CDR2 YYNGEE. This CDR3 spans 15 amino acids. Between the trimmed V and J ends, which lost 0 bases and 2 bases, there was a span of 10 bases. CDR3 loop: CASSVAQAYTDTQYF. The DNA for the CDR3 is TGTGCCAGCAGCGTAGCCCAGGCCTACACAGATACGCAGTATTTT.

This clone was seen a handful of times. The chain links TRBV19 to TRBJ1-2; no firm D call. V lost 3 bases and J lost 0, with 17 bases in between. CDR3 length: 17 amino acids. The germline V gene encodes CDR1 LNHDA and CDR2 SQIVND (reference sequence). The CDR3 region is CASSIRPAPPSNYGYTF. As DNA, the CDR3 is TGTGCCAGTAGTATCCGTCCGGCACCCCCGTCTAACTATGGCTACACCTTC.

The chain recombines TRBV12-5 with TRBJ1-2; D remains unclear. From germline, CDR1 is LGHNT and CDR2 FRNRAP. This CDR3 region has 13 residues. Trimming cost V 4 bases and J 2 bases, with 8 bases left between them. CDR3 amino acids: CASGSDGNYGYTF. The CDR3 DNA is TGTGCTAGTGGTTCGGACGGAAACTATGGCTACACCTTC.

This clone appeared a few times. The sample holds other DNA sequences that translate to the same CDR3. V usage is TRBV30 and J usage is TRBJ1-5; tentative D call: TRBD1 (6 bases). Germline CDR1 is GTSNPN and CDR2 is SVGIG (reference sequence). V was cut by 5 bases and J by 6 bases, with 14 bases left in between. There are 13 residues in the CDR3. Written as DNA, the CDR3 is TGTGCCTGGCGGGGGCAGGCGGGTCAGCCCCAGCATTTT. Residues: CAWRGQAGQPQHF.

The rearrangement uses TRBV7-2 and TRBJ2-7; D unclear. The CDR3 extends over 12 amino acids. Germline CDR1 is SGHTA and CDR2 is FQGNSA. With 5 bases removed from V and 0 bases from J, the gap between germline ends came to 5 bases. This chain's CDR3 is CASSQTSYEQYF. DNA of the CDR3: TGTGCCAGCAGCCAAACCTCCTACGAGCAGTACTTC.

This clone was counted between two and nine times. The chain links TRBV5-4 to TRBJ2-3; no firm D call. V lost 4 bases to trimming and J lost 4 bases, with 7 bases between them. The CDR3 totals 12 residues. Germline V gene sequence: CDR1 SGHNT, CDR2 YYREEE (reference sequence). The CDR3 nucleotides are TGTGCCAGCAGCATTACTTCAGATACGCAGTATTTT. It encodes CASSITSDTQYF.

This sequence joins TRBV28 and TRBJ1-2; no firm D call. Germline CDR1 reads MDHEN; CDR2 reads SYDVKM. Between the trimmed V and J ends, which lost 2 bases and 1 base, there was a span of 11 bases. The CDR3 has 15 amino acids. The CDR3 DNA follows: TGTGCCAGCAGTTTAAGGAGACCCCTTAACTATGGCTACACCTTC. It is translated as CASSLRRPLNYGYTF.

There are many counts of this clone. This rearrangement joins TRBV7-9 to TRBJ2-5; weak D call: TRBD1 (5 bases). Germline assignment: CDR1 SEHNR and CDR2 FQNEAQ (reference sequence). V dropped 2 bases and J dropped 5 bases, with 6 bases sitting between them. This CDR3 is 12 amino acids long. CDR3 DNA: TGTGCCAGCAGCTTAAACAGGGAGACCCAGTACTTC. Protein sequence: CASSLNRETQYF.

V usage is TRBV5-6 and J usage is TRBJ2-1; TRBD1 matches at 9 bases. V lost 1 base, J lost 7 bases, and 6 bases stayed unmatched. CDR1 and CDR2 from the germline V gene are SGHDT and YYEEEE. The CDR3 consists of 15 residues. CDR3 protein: CASSLWGTGFNEQFF. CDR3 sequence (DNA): TGTGCCAGCAGCTTGTGGGGGACAGGGTTTAATGAGCAGTTCTTC.

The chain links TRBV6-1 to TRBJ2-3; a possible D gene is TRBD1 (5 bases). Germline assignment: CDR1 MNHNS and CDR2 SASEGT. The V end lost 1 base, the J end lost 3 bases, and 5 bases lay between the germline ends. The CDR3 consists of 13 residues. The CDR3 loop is CASSEEGTDTQYF. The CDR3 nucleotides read TGTGCCAGCAGTGAAGAGGGGACAGATACGCAGTATTTT.

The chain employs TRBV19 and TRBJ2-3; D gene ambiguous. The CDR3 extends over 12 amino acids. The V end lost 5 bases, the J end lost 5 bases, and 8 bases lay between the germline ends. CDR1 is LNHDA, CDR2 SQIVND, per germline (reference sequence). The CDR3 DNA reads TGTGCCAGTAGTGCCCATCGAGATACGCAGTATTTT. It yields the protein CASSAHRDTQYF. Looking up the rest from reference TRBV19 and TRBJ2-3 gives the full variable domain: DGGITQSPKYLFRKEGQNVTLSCEQNLNHDAMYWYRQDPGQGLRLIYYSQIVNDFQKGDIAEGYSVSREKKESFPLTVTSAQKNPTAFYLCASSAHRDTQYFGPGTRLTVL.

CDR3 DNA sequence: TGTGCCAGCAGCTTATCGGGACATGGCTACGAGCAGTACTTC. Translating it yields CASSLSGHGYEQYF. The chain joins TRBV11-3 to TRBJ2-7; D may be TRBD1 (6 bases). Trimming shortened V by 2 bases and J by 3 bases, and 11 bases separated the two germline ends. CDR1 and CDR2 (germline): SGHNT, YENEEA. The CDR3 has 14 amino acids.

The CDR3 coding sequence is TGTGCCAGCAGCTTATCCCCTCTAGCGGGAATGTACGAGCAGTACTTC. Its protein product is CASSLSPLAGMYEQYF. V usage is TRBV7-2 and J usage is TRBJ2-7; 9 positions match TRBD2. Per the germline V gene, CDR1 is SGHTA and CDR2 is FQGNSA. The ends lost 2 bases at V and 4 bases at J; junction bases unmatched: 9. This CDR3 is built from 16 residues.

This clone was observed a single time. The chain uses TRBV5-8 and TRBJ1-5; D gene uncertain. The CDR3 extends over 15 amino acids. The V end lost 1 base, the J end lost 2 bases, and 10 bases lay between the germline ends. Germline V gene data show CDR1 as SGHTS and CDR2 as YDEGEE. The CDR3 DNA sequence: TGTGCCAGCAGCTTGAGTTGGGGAGGCAATCAGCCCCAGCATTTT. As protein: CASSLSWGGNQPQHF.

CDR3 residues: CASSFGTFNSGANVLTF. The CDR3 region has the DNA TGTGCCAGCAGCTTTGGGACATTTAACTCTGGGGCCAACGTCCTGACTTTC. The chain employs TRBV5-8 and TRBJ2-6, with a tentative D call TRBD1 (6 bases). The CDR3 contains 17 residues. Trimming took 2 bases from V and 0 from J, leaving 12 bases between them. Germline-derived CDR1 and CDR2 are SGHTS and YDEGEE.

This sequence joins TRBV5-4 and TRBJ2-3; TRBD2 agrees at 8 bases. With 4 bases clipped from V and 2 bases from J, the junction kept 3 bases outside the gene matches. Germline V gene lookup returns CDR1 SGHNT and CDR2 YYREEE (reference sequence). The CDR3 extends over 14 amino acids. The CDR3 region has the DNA TGTGCCAGCAGCCCGGGACTAGTCACAGATACGCAGTATTTT. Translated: CASSPGLVTDTQYF.

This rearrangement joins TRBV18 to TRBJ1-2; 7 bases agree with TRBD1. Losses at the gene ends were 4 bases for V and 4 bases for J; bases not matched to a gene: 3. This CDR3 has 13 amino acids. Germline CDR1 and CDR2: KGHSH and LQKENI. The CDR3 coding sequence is TGTGCCAGCTCACAGGGGGCACGCTATGGCTACACCTTC. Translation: CASSQGARYGYTF.

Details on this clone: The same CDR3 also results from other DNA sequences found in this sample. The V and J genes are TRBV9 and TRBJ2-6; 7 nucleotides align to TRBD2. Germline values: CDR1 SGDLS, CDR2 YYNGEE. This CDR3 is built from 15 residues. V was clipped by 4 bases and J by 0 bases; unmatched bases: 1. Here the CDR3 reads CASSRGDSGANVLTF. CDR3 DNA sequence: TGTGCCAGCAGCCGGGGGGACTCTGGGGCCAACGTCCTGACTTTC.

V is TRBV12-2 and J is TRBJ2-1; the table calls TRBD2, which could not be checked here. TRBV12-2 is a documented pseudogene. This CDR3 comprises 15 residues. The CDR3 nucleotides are TGTGCAAGTCGCTTAGTCCTCTGCGGGTACAATGAGCAGTTCTTC. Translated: CASRLVLCGYNEQFF.

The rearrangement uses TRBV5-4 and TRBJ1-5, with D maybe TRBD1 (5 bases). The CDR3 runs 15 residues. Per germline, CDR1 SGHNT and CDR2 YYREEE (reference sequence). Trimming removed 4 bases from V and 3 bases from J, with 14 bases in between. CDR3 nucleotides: TGTGCCAGCAGCATTTTTGGGGCGGCCAATCAGCCCCAGCATTTT. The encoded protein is CASSIFGAANQPQHF.

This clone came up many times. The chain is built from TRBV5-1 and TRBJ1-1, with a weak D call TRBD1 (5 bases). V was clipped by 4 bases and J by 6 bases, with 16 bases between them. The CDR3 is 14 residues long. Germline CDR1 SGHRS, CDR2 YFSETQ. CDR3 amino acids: CASSLGTAMPEAFF. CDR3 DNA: TGCGCCAGCAGCCTCGGGACGGCGATGCCTGAAGCTTTCTTT.

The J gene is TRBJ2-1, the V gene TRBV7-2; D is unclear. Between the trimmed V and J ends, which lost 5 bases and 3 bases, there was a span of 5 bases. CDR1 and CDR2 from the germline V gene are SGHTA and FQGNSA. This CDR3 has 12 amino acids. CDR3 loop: CASSPYYNEQFF. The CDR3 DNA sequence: TGTGCCAGCAGCCCCTACTACAATGAGCAGTTCTTC.

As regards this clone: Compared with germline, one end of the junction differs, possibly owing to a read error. The CDR3 DNA reads as TGTGCCAGCAGCGAAGCGGCACTCCGCTCCTACGAGCAGTACTTC. It yields the protein CASSEAALRSYEQYF. The chain links TRBV6-1 to TRBJ2-7; possibly TRBD2 for D (5 bases). Germline CDR1 is MNHNS and CDR2 is SASEGT. CDR3 length equals 15 residues.

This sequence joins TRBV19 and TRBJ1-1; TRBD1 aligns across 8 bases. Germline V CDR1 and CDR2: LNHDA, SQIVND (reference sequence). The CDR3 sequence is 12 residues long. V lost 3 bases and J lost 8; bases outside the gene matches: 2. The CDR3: CASSIRTGEAFF. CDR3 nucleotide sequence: TGTGCCAGTAGTATTCGGACAGGGGAAGCTTTCTTT.